The 17 T cell receptor beta chains reported below all come from one sample, sequenced in a study of shared clonotypes between healthy human individuals. Clones were read by immunoSEQ multiplex PCR, and TCRdb kept only the in-frame ones, dropping some. The sample includes roughly 490,000 clones, approximately 80% of them seen just once. The sequenced sample consisted of PBMCs. All receptors derive from a woman aged 40-49 years in good health. Some clones in this sample may be carry-over from other donors' samples.

DNA for the CDR3: TGCGCCAGCAGCCAAGATTCGGCAAATCGGGGGGCCCAGTACTTC. Translation gives CASSQDSANRGAQYF. This chain uses TRBV4-3 with TRBJ2-5, with 7 bases matching TRBD2. There are 15 residues in the CDR3. Germline CDR1 LGHNA, CDR2 YSLEER. Trimming removed 0 bases from V and 9 bases from J; junction bases left unmatched: 10.

The chain combines TRBV6-1 with TRBJ1-3; D gene unclear. Germline V gene lookup returns CDR1 MNHNS and CDR2 SASEGT. V lost 1 base to trimming and J lost 3 bases, with 4 bases between them. The length of the CDR3 is 13 residues. CDR3 bases: TGTGCCAGCAGTGAAGGATATGGAAACACCATATATTTT. This codes for CASSEGYGNTIYF.

This sequence joins TRBV30 and TRBJ1-4; TRBD1 might be the D (5 bases). Trimming pared 3 bases from V and 12 bases from J, leaving 23 bases between. Per germline, CDR1 GTSNPN and CDR2 SVGIG (reference sequence). The CDR3 contains 15 residues. The DNA of the CDR3 is TGTGCCTGGAGCCAGCCCCTTGGCAGGGCCCAGGAACTGTTTTTT. Amino acids: CAWSQPLGRAQELFF.

V is TRBV4-3 and J is TRBJ2-3; 7 nucleotides match TRBD2. From germline, CDR1 is LGHNA and CDR2 YSLEER. The CDR3 runs 17 residues. The V gene end was trimmed by 1 base and the J gene end by 4 bases; junction bases not matched to a gene: 11. The CDR3 sequence is CASSQAAFGTIADTQYF. The DNA for the CDR3 is TGCGCCAGCAGCCAAGCCGCCTTCGGGACTATCGCAGATACGCAGTATTTT.

This clone was seen just once. The chain carries TRBV19 and TRBJ2-3, with D maybe TRBD2 (6 bases). Germline values: CDR1 LNHDA, CDR2 SQIVND (reference sequence). This CDR3 has 16 residues. V dropped 10 bases and J dropped 3 bases, with 23 bases sitting between them. CDR3 amino acids: CATGLGTSSKTDTQYF. The CDR3 bases are TGTGCCACCGGCCTAGGGACTTCCTCAAAGACAGATACGCAGTATTTT.

The chain carries TRBV7-9 and TRBJ2-1; D not resolved. Germline V lookup: CDR1 SEHNR, CDR2 FQNEAQ (reference sequence). The CDR3 runs to 15 residues. V was clipped by 5 bases and J by 6 bases, with 17 bases between them. The CDR3 DNA reads TGTGCCAGCAGCCCTACTAACTCCTTAACCAATGAGCAGTTCTTC. It specifies CASSPTNSLTNEQFF.

V usage is TRBV4-2 and J usage is TRBJ1-5, with a tentative D call TRBD1 (6 bases). The CDR3 contains 15 residues. Deletions cut 0 bases from V and 5 bases from J, with 11 bases between. CDR1 is LGHNA and CDR2 is YNFKEQ in the germline V gene. The CDR3 is CASSQDTGRYQPQHF. As DNA, the CDR3 is TGTGCCAGCAGCCAAGATACAGGGAGGTATCAGCCCCAGCATTTT.

The chain employs TRBV5-4 and TRBJ2-1, with 15 nucleotides matching TRBD2. CDR3 length: 15 amino acids. V lost 4 bases and J lost 7; bases outside the gene matches: 3. Germline V gene data show CDR1 as SGHNT and CDR2 as YYREEE (reference sequence). CDR3 protein: CASSGTSGRYNEQFF. The CDR3 coding sequence is TGTGCCAGCAGCGGGACTAGCGGGAGGTATAATGAGCAGTTCTTC.

This clone was picked up a small number of times. The J gene is TRBJ1-4, the V gene TRBV7-8, with 11 bases fitting TRBD1. CDR3 length: 17 residues. V shed 5 bases and J 6 bases; nucleotides not matched to a gene: 11. In germline, CDR1 is SGHVS, CDR2 FQNEAQ. CDR3 DNA: TGTGCCAGCAGCCTACGGACAGGGGGCAGAGGATATGAAAAACTGTTTTTT. The encoded protein is CASSLRTGGRGYEKLFF.

The rearrangement uses TRBV19 and TRBJ1-1; D gene ambiguous. The ends were cut back, 3 bases at V and 3 bases at J, with 11 bases in the middle. CDR1 is LNHDA and CDR2 is SQIVND in the germline V gene (reference sequence). The CDR3 runs 14 residues. The CDR3 sequence is CASSISAPYTEAFF. Written as DNA, the CDR3 is TGTGCCAGTAGTATTTCGGCGCCGTACACTGAAGCTTTCTTT. Full variable domain (rest looked up from reference TRBV19 and TRBJ1-1): DGGITQSPKYLFRKEGQNVTLSCEQNLNHDAMYWYRQDPGQGLRLIYYSQIVNDFQKGDIAEGYSVSREKKESFPLTVTSAQKNPTAFYLCASSISAPYTEAFFGQGTRLTVV.

The V and J genes are TRBV7-3 and TRBJ2-3, with a weak D call TRBD2 (6 bases). V gave up 5 bases and J gave up 0 bases, with 15 bases separating them. This CDR3 is built from 16 residues. CDR1 is SGHTA and CDR2 is FQGTGA in the germline V gene. CDR3 sequence (DNA): TGTGCCAGCAGCCGTGGCTCCGGGGGTAGCACAGATACGCAGTATTTT. It yields the protein CASSRGSGGSTDTQYF. The whole variable domain, filled in from reference TRBV7-3 and TRBJ2-3, reads GAGVSQTPSNKVTEKGKYVELRCDPISGHTALYWYRQSLGQGPEFLIYFQGTGAADDSGLPNDRFFAVRPEGSVSTLKIQRTERGDSAVYLCASSRGSGGSTDTQYFGPGTRLTVL.

The rearrangement links TRBV27 to TRBJ2-5; tentatively, D is TRBD1 (6 bases). The CDR3 spans 17 residues. V was cut by 5 bases and J by 2 bases, with 21 bases left in between. Germline V gene sequence: CDR1 MNHEY, CDR2 SMNVEV (reference sequence). For the CDR3, the DNA is TGTGCCAGCAGTCGGACACAGGGTCAGCCAGTGCAAGAGACCCAGTACTTC. It encodes CASSRTQGQPVQETQYF.

The chain uses TRBV5-5 and TRBJ2-7; 7 bases agree with TRBD2. This CDR3 comprises 13 residues. V gave up 8 bases and J gave up 6 bases; unmatched junction bases: 11. The germline CDR1 and CDR2 sequences are SGHKS and YYEKEE (reference sequence). CDR3 DNA sequence: TGTGCCAGTTATGGCCCATCGGGGGGCGAGCAGTACTTC. Encoded protein: CASYGPSGGEQYF. The full variable domain, completed using reference TRBV5-5 and TRBJ2-7, is DAGVTQSPTHLIKTRGQQVTLRCSPISGHKSVSWYQQVLGQGPQFIFQYYEKEERGRGNFPDRFSARQFPNYSSELNVNALLLGDSALYLCASYGPSGGEQYFGPGTRLTVT.

The rearrangement links TRBV15 to TRBJ2-7; 8 positions match TRBD2. The V gene's germline CDR1 is LNHNV and CDR2 YYDKDF (reference sequence). The CDR3 runs to 16 residues. V trimming: 3 bases; J trimming: 0 bases; junction bases outside the gene matches: 7. The chain's CDR3 is CATSSGTSPSSYEQYF. CDR3 in DNA: TGTGCCACCAGCAGCGGGACTAGTCCGAGCTCCTACGAGCAGTACTTC. Together with reference TRBV15 and TRBJ2-7, the CDR3 gives the full variable domain: DAMVIQNPRYQVTQFGKPVTLSCSQTLNHNVMYWYQQKSSQAPKLLFHYYDKDFNNEADTPDNFQSRRPNTSFCFLDIRSPGLGDTAMYLCATSSGTSPSSYEQYFGPGTRLTVT.

The chain combines TRBV6-4 with TRBJ2-7; possibly TRBD1 for D (6 bases). Trimming shortened V by 10 bases and J by 0 bases, and 13 bases separated the two germline ends. CDR3 length: 13 amino acids. Looked up from germline, CDR1 is MRHNA and CDR2 is SNTAGT. DNA of the CDR3: TGTGCCAAACCAAACAGGGCCTCCTACGAGCAGTACTTC. Translating gives CAKPNRASYEQYF.

The V call is TRBV27, the J call TRBJ2-7, with D perhaps matching TRBD1 (6 bases). Trimming took off 6 bases at V and 4 bases at J, with 19 bases between the two ends. The V gene's germline CDR1 is MNHEY and CDR2 SMNVEV (reference sequence). There are 15 residues in the CDR3. As DNA, the CDR3 is TGTGCCAGCAGCCCCGACAGGTCCCCCTATTACGAGCAGTACTTC. Protein product: CASSPDRSPYYEQYF.

The chain recombines TRBV7-3 with TRBJ2-3, with 8 nucleotides matching TRBD1. CDR1 is SGHTA, CDR2 FQGTGA, per germline. This CDR3 comprises 15 residues. V was pared by 0 bases and J by 8 bases, with 7 bases of the junction left unmatched. CDR3 loop: CASSLTPGGSGTQYF. The CDR3 region has the DNA TGTGCCAGCAGCTTAACACCAGGGGGCTCGGGTACGCAGTATTTT.